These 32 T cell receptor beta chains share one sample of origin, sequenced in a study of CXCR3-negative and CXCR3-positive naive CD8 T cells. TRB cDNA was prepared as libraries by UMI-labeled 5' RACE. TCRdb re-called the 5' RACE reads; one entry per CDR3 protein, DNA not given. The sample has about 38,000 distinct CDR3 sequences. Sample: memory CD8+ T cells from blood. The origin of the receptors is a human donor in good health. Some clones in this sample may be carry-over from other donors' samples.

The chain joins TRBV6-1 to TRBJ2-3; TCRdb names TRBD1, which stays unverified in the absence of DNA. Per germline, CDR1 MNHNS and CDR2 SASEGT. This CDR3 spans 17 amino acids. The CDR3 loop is CASSEEGGRGAADTQYF.

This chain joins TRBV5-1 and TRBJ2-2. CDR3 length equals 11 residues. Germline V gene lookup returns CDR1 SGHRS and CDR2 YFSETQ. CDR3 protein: CASSLYGELFF.

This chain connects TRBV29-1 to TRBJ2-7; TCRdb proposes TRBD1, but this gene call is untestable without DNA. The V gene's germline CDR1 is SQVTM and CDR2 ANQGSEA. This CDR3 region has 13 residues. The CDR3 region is CSVYYPDSYEQYF.

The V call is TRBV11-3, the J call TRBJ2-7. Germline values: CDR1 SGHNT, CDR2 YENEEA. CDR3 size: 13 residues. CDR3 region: CASSSADGYEQYF. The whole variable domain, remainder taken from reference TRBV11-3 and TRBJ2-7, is EAGVVQSPRYKIIEKKQPVAFWCNPISGHNTLYWYLQNLGQGPELLIRYENEEAVDDSQLPKDRFSAERLKGVDSTLKIQPAELGDSAVYLCASSSADGYEQYFGPGTRLTVT.

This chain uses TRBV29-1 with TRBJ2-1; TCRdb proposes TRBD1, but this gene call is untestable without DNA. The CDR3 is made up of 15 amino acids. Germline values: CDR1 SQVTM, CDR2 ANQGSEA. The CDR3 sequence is CSVEVSGQPYNEQFF.

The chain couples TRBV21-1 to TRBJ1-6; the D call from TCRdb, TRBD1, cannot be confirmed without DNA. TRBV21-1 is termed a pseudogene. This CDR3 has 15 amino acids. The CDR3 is CASSPTTGVNSPLHF.

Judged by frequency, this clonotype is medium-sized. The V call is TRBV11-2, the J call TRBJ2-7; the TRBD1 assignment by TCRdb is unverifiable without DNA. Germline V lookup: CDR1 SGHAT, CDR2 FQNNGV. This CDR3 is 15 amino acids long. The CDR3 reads CASSFLSGSPNEQYF.

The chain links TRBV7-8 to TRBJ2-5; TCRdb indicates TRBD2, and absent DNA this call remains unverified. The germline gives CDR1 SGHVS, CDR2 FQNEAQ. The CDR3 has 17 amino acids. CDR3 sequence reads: CASSFASGGAPLETQYF.

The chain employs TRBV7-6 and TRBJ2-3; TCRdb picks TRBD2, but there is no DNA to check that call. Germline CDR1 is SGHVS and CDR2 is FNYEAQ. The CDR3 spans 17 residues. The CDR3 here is CASSLGLAGGLADTQYF.

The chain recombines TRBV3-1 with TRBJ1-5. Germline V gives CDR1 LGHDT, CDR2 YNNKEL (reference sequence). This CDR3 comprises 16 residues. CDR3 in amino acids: CASSLGSDYSNLPQHF. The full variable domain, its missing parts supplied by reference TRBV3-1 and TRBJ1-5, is DTAVSQTPKYLVTQMGNDKSIKCEQNLGHDTMYWYKQDSKKFLKIMFSYNNKELIINETVPNRFSPKSPDKAHLNLHINSLELGDSAVYFCASSLGSDYSNLPQHFGDGTRLSIL.

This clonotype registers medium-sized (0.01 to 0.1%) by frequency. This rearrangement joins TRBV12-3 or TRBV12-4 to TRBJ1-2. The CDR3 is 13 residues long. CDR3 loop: CASSLGAGRGYTF.

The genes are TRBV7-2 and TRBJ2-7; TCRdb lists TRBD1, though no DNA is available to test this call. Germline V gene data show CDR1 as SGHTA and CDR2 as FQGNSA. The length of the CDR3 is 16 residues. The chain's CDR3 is CASSWRRAGGFYEQYF. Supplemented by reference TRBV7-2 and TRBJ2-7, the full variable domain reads GAGVSQSPSNKVTEKGKDVELRCDPISGHTALYWYRQSLGQGLEFLIYFQGNSAPDKSGLPSDRFSAERTGGSVSTLTIQRTQQEDSAVYLCASSWRRAGGFYEQYFGPGTRLTVT.

CDR3 residues: CSVPTGGYGYTF. The chain has TRBV29-1 and TRBJ1-2; TCRdb calls TRBD1, which cannot be checked without DNA. The CDR3 runs 12 residues. Germline V gives CDR1 SQVTM, CDR2 ANQGSEA.

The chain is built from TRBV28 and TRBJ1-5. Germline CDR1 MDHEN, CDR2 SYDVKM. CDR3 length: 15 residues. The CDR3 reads CASSVVSSSNQPQHF.

The CDR3 spells CASGQGYGYTF. V is TRBV19 and J is TRBJ1-2; no DNA is available, so the TRBD1 call from TCRdb remains unchecked. CDR3 length equals 11 residues. Germline-derived CDR1 and CDR2 are LNHDA and SQIVND (reference sequence).

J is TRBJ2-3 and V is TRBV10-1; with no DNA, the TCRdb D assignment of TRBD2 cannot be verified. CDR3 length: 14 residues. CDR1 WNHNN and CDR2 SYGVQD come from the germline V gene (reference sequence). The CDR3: CASSEREGSDTQYF.

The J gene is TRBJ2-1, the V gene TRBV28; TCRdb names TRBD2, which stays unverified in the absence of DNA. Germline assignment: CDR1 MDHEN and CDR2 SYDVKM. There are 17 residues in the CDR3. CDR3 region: CASSPVPGLAGSGEQFF.

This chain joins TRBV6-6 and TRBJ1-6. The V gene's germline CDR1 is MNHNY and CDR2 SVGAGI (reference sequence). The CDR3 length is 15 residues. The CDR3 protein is CASRKWAGSNSPLHF.

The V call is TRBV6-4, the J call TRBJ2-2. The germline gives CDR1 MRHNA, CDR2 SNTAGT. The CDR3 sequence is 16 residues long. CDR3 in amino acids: CASSQSENPNTGELFF.

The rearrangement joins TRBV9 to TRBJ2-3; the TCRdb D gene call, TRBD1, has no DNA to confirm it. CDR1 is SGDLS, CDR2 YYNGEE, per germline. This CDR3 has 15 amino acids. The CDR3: CASSQDRTSTDTQYF.

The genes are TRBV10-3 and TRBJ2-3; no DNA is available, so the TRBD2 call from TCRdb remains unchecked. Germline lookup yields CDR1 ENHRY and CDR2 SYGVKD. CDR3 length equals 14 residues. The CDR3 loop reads CAIRDSGESDTQYF.

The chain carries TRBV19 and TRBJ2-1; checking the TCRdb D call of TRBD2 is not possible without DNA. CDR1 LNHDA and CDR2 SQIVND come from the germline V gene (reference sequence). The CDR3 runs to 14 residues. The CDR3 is CASNYPGSYNEQFF.

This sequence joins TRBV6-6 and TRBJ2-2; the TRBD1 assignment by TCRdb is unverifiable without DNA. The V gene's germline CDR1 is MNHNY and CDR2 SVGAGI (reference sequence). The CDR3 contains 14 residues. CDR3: CASSLTGESGELFF.

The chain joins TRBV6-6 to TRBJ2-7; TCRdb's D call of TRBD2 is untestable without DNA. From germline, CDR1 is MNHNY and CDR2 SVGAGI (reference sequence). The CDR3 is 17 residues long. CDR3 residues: CASSYGPFGRGSYEQYF.

The CDR3 loop is CASSPEAAASNQPQHF. The chain employs TRBV18 and TRBJ1-5. The CDR3 contains 16 residues. Per the germline V gene, CDR1 is KGHSH and CDR2 is LQKENI.

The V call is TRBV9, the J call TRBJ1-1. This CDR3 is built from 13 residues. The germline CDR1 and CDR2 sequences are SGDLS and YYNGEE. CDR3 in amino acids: CASSVGTNTEAFF.

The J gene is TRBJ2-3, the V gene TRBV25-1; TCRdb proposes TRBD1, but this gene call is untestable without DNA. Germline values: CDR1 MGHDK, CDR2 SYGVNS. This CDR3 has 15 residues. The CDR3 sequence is CASSNGTGSTDTQYF.

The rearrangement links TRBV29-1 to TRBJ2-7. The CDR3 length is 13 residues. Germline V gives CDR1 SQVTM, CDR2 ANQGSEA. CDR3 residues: CSVEKGQPYEQYF.

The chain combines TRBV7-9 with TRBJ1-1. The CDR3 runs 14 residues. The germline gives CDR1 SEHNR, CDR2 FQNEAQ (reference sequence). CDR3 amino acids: CASSSFQGNTEAFF.

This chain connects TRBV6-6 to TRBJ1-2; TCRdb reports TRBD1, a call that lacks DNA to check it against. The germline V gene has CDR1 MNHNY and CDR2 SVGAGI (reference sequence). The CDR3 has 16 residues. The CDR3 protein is CASSSDPDRGFNGYTF.

CDR3 region: CASSYSATSYEQYF. V gene TRBV6-5 combines with J gene TRBJ2-7. CDR1 and CDR2 from the germline V gene are MNHEY and SVGAGI. The CDR3 is made up of 14 amino acids.

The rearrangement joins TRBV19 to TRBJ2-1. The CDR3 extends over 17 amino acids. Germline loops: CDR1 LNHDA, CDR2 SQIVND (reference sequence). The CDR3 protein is CASSIDLVLGSYNEQFF.